Reported below is one T cell receptor (beta chain). This clonotype is categorized as medium-sized (0.01 to 0.1%). There is no known antigen for this receptor. Nothing much larger sits one base from this clone, and base qualities are not available. Preparation of the library involved 5' RACE. The instrument given in TCRdb is NextSeq 500. To allow correction of PCR and sequencing errors, the TCR library protocol tagged every TCR cDNA molecule with a unique molecular identifier. In the paper's pipeline: TCR identification, UMI-based error correction and CDR3 extraction were all carried out with Decombinator tools. TCRs above a frequency of 2 per 1,000, corresponding to the top 1% of the tumor frequency distribution, were defined as expanded. Each repertoire was subsampled 100 times to 5,000 TCRs, after which Renyi diversity was computed with the R vegan package. CDR3 similarity networks were built from amino acid triplet string-kernel similarity, connecting CDR3s with pairwise similarity above 0.82. TCRdb reprocessing: public reads trimmed at Q25 with fastp, clones called with MiXCR, in-frame beta chains kept. Rows with one shared CDR3 protein collapse into an entry with the most common genes and DNA. The V and J calls were determined by TCRdb, not by the authors. This sample is represented by 3,500 to 5,000 distinct CDR3 sequences; roughly 26% of them were singletons. The ten largest clones add up to approximately 5.4% of the sample.

Sample time point, as interpreted from the label and publication: blood at routine non-recurrence follow-up after resection. Without any cell sorting, TCR sequencing was performed on whole RNA extracted either from tumor and nontumor lung tissue or from cryopreserved PBMC samples. Patients were selected for TCR sequencing only if sufficient RNA was available from at least two tumor regions. The record originates from a study of spatial heterogeneity in lung cancer (dated by TCRdb to between 2018 and 2021). As for the study more broadly: The donors were about 65 patients from the lung TRACERx cohort who had early-stage, untreated non-small cell lung cancer. Follow-up PBMC samples were sequenced whenever available, with a median time to follow-up of 2 to 3 years after resection. Beta-chain transcripts were consistently detected in greater numbers than alpha-chain transcripts, which likely reflected higher beta-chain transcript abundance. In the raw uncorrected reads, each unique combination of TCR and UMI appeared on average more than ten times. In non-small cell lung cancer, the study quantitatively compared TCR alpha and beta repertoires across several tumor regions, matched nontumor lung, and blood. Nonsynonymous mutation counts, determined by whole-exome sequencing of tumor tissue, were related to TCR repertoire features. At surgery, both alpha and beta chains were TCR-sequenced in under 250 tumor regions, about 61 matched nontumor lung samples and 56 PBMC samples. Results the study describes overall, beyond this receptor: Ubiquitous expanded tumor TCRs were detected in blood more often at tumor resection than at routine follow-up. Comparisons of baseline and follow-up blood repertoires included only approximately 14 patients. Additional single-cell paired TCR alpha and beta sequencing was considered necessary to confirm, at a functional level, the hypothesis that regional TCRs recognize regional mutations.

CDR1 and CDR2, looked up from the germline V gene (reference sequence), are DFQATT and SNEGSKA. Inclusive of the bounding cysteine and phenylalanine, the CDR3 is 12 residues long. The entry retains the CDR3 DNA only, 36 bases that are in frame from base 1. Trimming removed 4 bases from V and 4 bases from J, leaving 11 bases between the germline ends. Recombination linked TRBV20-1 to TRBJ2-7; matching of 5 bases hints at TRBD1 as the D gene. Sequences were derived from PBMCs, sampled at follow-up. The source of this sequence is a male donor with early-stage non-small cell lung cancer. DNA sequence: TGCAGTGCTAAAGACCAGGGTTACGAGCAGTACTTC. It translates to CSAKDQGYEQYF.